The clone carrying this T cell receptor beta chain was observed a single time. Its antigen remains unknown. The data belong to a study of cytomegalovirus exposure and HLA in healthy donors. Points from the study as a whole: Certain sequence variants were highly shared and formed a cluster, and this cluster was likely a sequencing artifact.

V dropped 2 bases and J dropped 7; count of bases not matched to a gene: 12. Germline CDR1 is SGHRS and CDR2 is YFSETQ. This CDR3 is built from 18 residues. Vbeta (60) and Jbeta (13) primers were used in the PCR. The table came from immunoSEQ multiplex PCR; TCRdb's copy has only in-frame clones and leaves some out. The sample carries 200,000 to 250,000 clones, roughly 80% recorded once. This clonotype was sampled from a man in his forties in good health and CMV-seronegative. The sequenced sample consisted of PBMCs. The rearrangement links TRBV5-1 to TRBJ2-1; 13 nucleotides line up with TRBD2. In nucleotides, the CDR3 is TGCGCCAGCAGCTTAGGGACTAGCGGGACTGGGACCCGGAATGAGCAGTTCTTC. It is translated as CASSLGTSGTGTRNEQFF. Together with reference TRBV5-1 and TRBJ2-1, the CDR3 gives the full variable domain: KAGVTQTPRYLIKTRGQQVTLSCSPISGHRSVSWYQQTPGQGLQFLFEYFSETQRNKGNFPGRFSGRQFSNSRSEMNVSTLELGDSALYLCASSLGTSGTGTRNEQFFGPGTRLTVL.